The present T cell receptor (beta chain) was sequenced within a study of blood T cell repertoires in COVID-19. Overall study: PBMCs, B-cell-depleted T cells, or T cells provided the cDNA or gDNA that made up the material.

Enrolment of Seattle patients took place during active infection, and they were followed longitudinally. V dropped 4 bases and J dropped 1; count of bases not matched to a gene: 8. The length of the CDR3 is 16 residues. Germline V gene sequence: CDR1 SQVTM, CDR2 ANQGSEA. Clones were read by immunoSEQ multiplex PCR, and TCRdb kept only the in-frame ones, dropping some. Found here are about 370,000 clones, approximately 88% of them singletons; the top ten hold approximately 3%. The receptor was derived from a woman younger than 45 with COVID-19, enrolled during active disease. This chain connects TRBV29-1 to TRBJ2-3, with 10 bases fitting TRBD1. Sequenced: peripheral blood. The CDR3 sequence is CSVGQGAQGRTDTQYF. DNA of the CDR3: TGCAGCGTTGGACAGGGGGCGCAGGGCCGCACAGATACGCAGTATTTT.